This TCR beta chain was identified in a study of T cells in Graves' hyperthyroidism and ophthalmopathy. The overall study: Blood was drawn when the patient was first diagnosed and still untreated. Whole-study results and caveats: It was a median about seven months before onset that the model predicted ophthalmopathy.

Stable hyperthyroidism: no ophthalmopathy progression over 18 months of follow-up. Those patients with uncontrolled infection, other autoimmune disease, pregnancy or lactation were excluded. A remark on this clonotype: The antigen is undetermined. Because it lacks the conserved phenylalanine or tryptophan at the end, this CDR3 is likely a read error.

Germline V gene sequence: CDR1 SGDLS, CDR2 YYNGEE. V lost 2 bases and J lost 6, with 14 bases in between. The CDR3 loop spans 14 amino acids. RNA transcripts served as the template for amplifying TCR beta CDR3 regions. The HTBI set primed first-round TCR CDR3 RT-PCR. TCRdb passed the multiplex PCR reads through MiXCR, listing each CDR3 protein once. Among 600,000 to 800,000 distinct CDR3 sequences, approximately 36% were seen once, and the ten largest hold around 31%. Sample: blood. The chain has TRBV9 and TRBJ1-1; no definite D call. This receptor was taken from a woman aged 40 to 50 with Graves' hyperthyroidism. The CDR3 loop is CASSVDGQVPEAFL. CDR3 nucleotides: TGTGCCAGCAGCGTCGACGGTCAGGTGCCTGAAGCTTTCCTT.